The rows below give T cell receptor beta chains drawn from one sample of a study of blood T cell repertoires in COVID-19. Generated by immunoSEQ multiplex PCR, the TCRdb table keeps only in-frame clones and is missing some. Seen here are under 45,000 clones, roughly 80% observed once, and the top ten hold less than 25%. Specimen: peripheral blood. Source of these receptors: a human donor with acute or convalescent COVID-19. The donor label of this sample is uncertain. CDR3s include the opening cysteine and the closing phenylalanine or tryptophan. Each record gives: clone size, V gene, CDR3 length, J gene, D gene, CDR3 protein, CDR3 DNA. D genes are given only for firm matches. Rows may omit the clone size; those that give it use once, few, many or a size class.

abundance: -; v_gene: TRBV3-1/TRBV3-2; len: 14; j_gene: TRBJ2-5; d_gene: -; CDR3aa: CASSQATTSETQYF; CDR3nt: TGTGCCAGCAGCCAAGCCACGACTAGTGAGACCCAGTACTTC
abundance: -; v_gene: TRBV28; len: 18; j_gene: TRBJ1-4; d_gene: TRBD1; CDR3aa: CATGPTGTGISTNEKLFF; CDR3nt: TGTGCCACGGGACCGACAGGGACAGGTATTTCGACTAATGAAAAACTGTTTTTT
abundance: few; v_gene: TRBV24-1; len: 15; j_gene: TRBJ2-1; d_gene: -; CDR3aa: CATSDLMRELLEQFF; CDR3nt: TGTGCCACCAGTGATTTAATGAGAGAACTTCTGGAGCAGTTCTTC
abundance: -; v_gene: TRBV9; len: 15; j_gene: TRBJ1-1; d_gene: -; CDR3aa: CASTKQALGNTEAFF; CDR3nt: TGTGCCAGCACCAAGCAGGCCCTGGGGAACACTGAAGCTTTCTTT
abundance: -; v_gene: TRBV18; len: 15; j_gene: TRBJ2-5; d_gene: TRBD2; CDR3aa: CASSPPVAGPETQYF; CDR3nt: TGTGCCAGCTCACCACCGGTAGCGGGACCCGAGACCCAGTACTTC
abundance: -; v_gene: TRBV5-8; len: 18; j_gene: TRBJ2-1; d_gene: TRBD2; CDR3aa: CASSLTGTSGVVYNEQFF; CDR3nt: TGTGCCAGCAGCTTGACCGGGACTAGCGGGGTAGTCTACAATGAGCAGTTCTTC
abundance: -; v_gene: TRBV5-3; len: 16; j_gene: TRBJ2-7; d_gene: TRBD2; CDR3aa: CARSFGLAGEAYEQYF; CDR3nt: TGTGCCAGAAGCTTCGGGCTAGCGGGTGAAGCCTACGAGCAGTACTTC
abundance: -; v_gene: TRBV11-1; len: 15; j_gene: TRBJ2-5; d_gene: TRBD2; CDR3aa: CASSYGLAGQETQYF; CDR3nt: TGTGCCAGCAGCTATGGACTAGCGGGCCAAGAGACCCAGTACTTC
abundance: -; v_gene: TRBV11-1; len: 16; j_gene: TRBJ2-7; d_gene: -; CDR3aa: CASSLEWAGSSYEQYF; CDR3nt: TGTGCCAGCAGCTTAGAATGGGCCGGGAGCTCCTACGAGCAGTACTTC
abundance: -; v_gene: TRBV6-1; len: 12; j_gene: TRBJ1-4; d_gene: -; CDR3aa: CASSEFIEKLFF; CDR3nt: TGTGCCAGCAGTGAATTCATTGAAAAACTGTTTTTT
abundance: -; v_gene: TRBV19; len: 13; j_gene: TRBJ1-2; d_gene: -; CDR3aa: CASSRGGAVAYTF; CDR3nt: TGTGCCAGTAGTCGGGGGGGGGCCGTCGCCTACACCTTC
abundance: -; v_gene: TRBV7-9; len: 15; j_gene: TRBJ1-2; d_gene: -; CDR3aa: CASSRGSGTSYGYTF; CDR3nt: TGTGCCAGCAGCCGGGGAAGCGGAACGTCCTATGGCTACACCTTC
abundance: -; v_gene: TRBV19; len: 15; j_gene: TRBJ1-5; d_gene: -; CDR3aa: CATTTQTGYNQPQHF; CDR3nt: TGTGCCACCACCACACAAACAGGTTACAATCAGCCCCAGCATTTT
abundance: once; v_gene: TRBV6-4; len: 13; j_gene: TRBJ2-3; d_gene: -; CDR3aa: CASSDSITDTQYF; CDR3nt: TGTGCCAGCAGTGACTCTATTACAGATACGCAGTATTTT
abundance: -; v_gene: TRBV9; len: 15; j_gene: TRBJ2-7; d_gene: TRBD1; CDR3aa: CASHPGTGVFYEQYF; CDR3nt: TGTGCCAGCCACCCAGGGACAGGGGTCTTCTACGAGCAGTACTTC
abundance: -; v_gene: TRBV5-1; len: 14; j_gene: TRBJ1-1; d_gene: -; CDR3aa: CASSLLGRNTEAFF; CDR3nt: TGCGCCAGCAGCTTGCTAGGGAGGAACACTGAAGCTTTCTTT
abundance: -; v_gene: TRBV28; len: 18; j_gene: TRBJ2-5; d_gene: TRBD2; CDR3aa: CASSGRGTSGSWQETQYF; CDR3nt: TGTGCCAGCAGTGGGAGAGGGACTAGCGGGAGTTGGCAAGAGACCCAGTACTTC
abundance: -; v_gene: TRBV5-1; len: 14; j_gene: TRBJ1-3; d_gene: TRBD1; CDR3aa: CASSRTGAGNTIYF; CDR3nt: TGCGCCAGCAGCCGGACAGGGGCTGGAAACACCATATATTTT
abundance: -; v_gene: TRBV5-1; len: 16; j_gene: TRBJ1-4; d_gene: -; CDR3aa: CASSLGTPSTNEKLFF; CDR3nt: TGCGCCAGCAGCCTGGGGACACCCTCAACTAATGAAAAACTGTTTTTT
abundance: -; v_gene: TRBV6-6; len: 16; j_gene: TRBJ1-6; d_gene: -; CDR3aa: CASSYSPRGEDSPLHF; CDR3nt: TGTGCCAGCAGTTACAGTCCCCGGGGAGAGGATTCACCCCTCCACTTT
abundance: -; v_gene: TRBV2; len: 11; j_gene: TRBJ1-2; d_gene: -; CDR3aa: CASNSYYGYTF; CDR3nt: TGTGCCAGCAACAGTTACTATGGCTACACCTTC
abundance: -; v_gene: TRBV10-3; len: 12; j_gene: TRBJ1-2; d_gene: -; CDR3aa: CAINPGNYGYTF; CDR3nt: TGTGCCATCAATCCAGGGAACTATGGCTACACCTTC
abundance: few; v_gene: TRBV10-3; len: 14; j_gene: TRBJ1-5; d_gene: -; CDR3aa: CAISEQYSNQPQHF; CDR3nt: TGTGCCATCAGTGAACAGTATAGCAATCAGCCCCAGCATTTT
abundance: -; v_gene: TRBV5-1; len: 15; j_gene: TRBJ2-6; d_gene: -; CDR3aa: CATSQGNSGANVLTF; CDR3nt: TGCGCCACCTCACAGGGTAACTCTGGGGCCAACGTCCTGACTTTC
abundance: -; v_gene: TRBV6-5; len: 16; j_gene: TRBJ1-1; d_gene: TRBD1; CDR3aa: CASSYLLRTGGTEAFF; CDR3nt: TGTGCCAGCAGTTATCTCTTAAGGACAGGGGGCACTGAAGCTTTCTTT
abundance: -; v_gene: TRBV27; len: 15; j_gene: TRBJ2-5; d_gene: TRBD2; CDR3aa: CASSRGLGGQETQYF; CDR3nt: TGTGCCAGCAGTAGAGGACTAGGCGGGCAAGAGACCCAGTACTTC
abundance: -; v_gene: TRBV27; len: 13; j_gene: TRBJ1-1; d_gene: -; CDR3aa: CASTSTLNTEAFF; CDR3nt: TGTGCCAGCACGAGCACGCTGAACACTGAAGCTTTCTTT
abundance: -; v_gene: TRBV12-3/TRBV12-4; len: 13; j_gene: TRBJ2-2; d_gene: -; CDR3aa: CASLRTDTGELFF; CDR3nt: TGTGCCAGCCTACGAACAGACACCGGGGAGCTGTTTTTT
abundance: -; v_gene: TRBV5-4; len: 13; j_gene: TRBJ2-3; d_gene: TRBD2; CDR3aa: CASGGGAGNTQYF; CDR3nt: TGTGCTTCTGGCGGGGGGGCGGGGAATACGCAGTATTTT
abundance: -; v_gene: TRBV7-2; len: 16; j_gene: TRBJ1-6; d_gene: -; CDR3aa: CASSLAWGATNSPLHF; CDR3nt: TGTGCCAGCAGCTTAGCCTGGGGCGCGACCAATTCACCCCTCCACTTT
abundance: -; v_gene: TRBV11-3; len: 17; j_gene: TRBJ2-2; d_gene: -; CDR3aa: CASSLGVRDRPTGELFF; CDR3nt: TGTGCCAGCAGCTTAGGAGTCCGAGACAGGCCAACCGGGGAGCTGTTTTTT
abundance: -; v_gene: TRBV6-1; len: 13; j_gene: TRBJ1-5; d_gene: -; CDR3aa: CASSEYSNQPQHF; CDR3nt: TGTGCCAGCAGTGAGTATAGCAATCAGCCCCAGCATTTT
abundance: -; v_gene: TRBV5-3; len: 16; j_gene: TRBJ2-4; d_gene: -; CDR3aa: CARSLDDILAKNIQYF; CDR3nt: TGTGCCAGAAGCTTGGACGACATTCTAGCCAAAAACATTCAGTACTTC
abundance: once; v_gene: TRBV13; len: 13; j_gene: TRBJ1-2; d_gene: -; CDR3aa: CASSFGGIEGYTF; CDR3nt: TGTGCCAGCAGCTTCGGGGGAATAGAGGGCTACACCTTC
abundance: -; v_gene: TRBV7-2; len: 18; j_gene: TRBJ2-1; d_gene: -; CDR3aa: CASSSPRPSWASGNEQFF; CDR3nt: TGTGCCAGCAGCTCCCCTCGGCCCTCGTGGGCTTCAGGGAATGAGCAGTTCTTC
abundance: few; v_gene: TRBV5-1; len: 17; j_gene: TRBJ2-1; d_gene: TRBD2; CDR3aa: CASSLEGSGADYNEQFF; CDR3nt: TGCGCCAGCAGCTTGGAAGGTAGCGGGGCCGACTACAATGAGCAGTTCTTC
abundance: -; v_gene: TRBV7-2; len: 15; j_gene: TRBJ2-3; d_gene: TRBD1; CDR3aa: CASSSDREFTDTQYF; CDR3nt: TGTGCCAGCAGCTCAGACAGGGAGTTCACAGATACGCAGTATTTT
abundance: -; v_gene: TRBV5-6; len: 14; j_gene: TRBJ2-3; d_gene: -; CDR3aa: CASSLEDFTDTQYF; CDR3nt: TGTGCCAGCAGCTTGGAGGACTTCACAGATACGCAGTATTTT
abundance: -; v_gene: TRBV19; len: 15; j_gene: TRBJ2-2; d_gene: TRBD1; CDR3aa: CASSIGSGGHGELFF; CDR3nt: TGTGCCAGTAGTATAGGCTCAGGGGGCCACGGGGAGCTGTTTTTT
abundance: -; v_gene: TRBV13; len: 12; j_gene: TRBJ2-1; d_gene: -; CDR3aa: CASSRASSEQFF; CDR3nt: TGTGCCAGCAGCCGCGCCTCTAGTGAGCAGTTCTTC
abundance: -; v_gene: TRBV11-2; len: 16; j_gene: TRBJ1-2; d_gene: -; CDR3aa: CASSLPLDRDNYGYTF; CDR3nt: TGTGCCAGCAGCTTACCTCTTGACAGAGATAACTATGGCTACACCTTC
abundance: -; v_gene: TRBV12-3/TRBV12-4; len: 13; j_gene: TRBJ1-2; d_gene: -; CDR3aa: CASSFGQNYGYTF; CDR3nt: TGTGCCAGCAGTTTTGGGCAGAACTATGGCTACACCTTC
abundance: -; v_gene: TRBV5-6; len: 15; j_gene: TRBJ1-2; d_gene: -; CDR3aa: CASSPPPGLNYGYTF; CDR3nt: TGTGCCAGCAGCCCCCCTCCAGGGTTGAACTATGGCTACACCTTC
abundance: -; v_gene: TRBV28; len: 13; j_gene: TRBJ1-2; d_gene: -; CDR3aa: CASSLVRSYGYTF; CDR3nt: TGTGCCAGCAGTTTGGTGAGAAGCTATGGCTACACCTTC
abundance: -; v_gene: TRBV2; len: 15; j_gene: TRBJ1-2; d_gene: -; CDR3aa: CASSEGRRLNYGYTF; CDR3nt: TGTGCCAGCAGTGAGGGAAGGAGGCTAAACTATGGCTACACCTTC
abundance: once; v_gene: TRBV18; len: 12; j_gene: TRBJ1-4; d_gene: TRBD1; CDR3aa: CASSRGGGKLFF; CDR3nt: TGTGCCAGCTCACGAGGGGGCGGAAAACTGTTTTTT
abundance: -; v_gene: TRBV27; len: 14; j_gene: TRBJ2-1; d_gene: -; CDR3aa: CASQPFTGADEQFF; CDR3nt: TGTGCCAGCCAGCCTTTCACTGGAGCGGATGAGCAGTTCTTC
abundance: -; v_gene: TRBV4-3; len: 15; j_gene: TRBJ1-6; d_gene: -; CDR3aa: CASSQETGGLSPLHF; CDR3nt: TGCGCCAGCAGCCAAGAAACGGGGGGCCTATCACCCCTCCACTTT
abundance: -; v_gene: TRBV5-1; len: 16; j_gene: TRBJ2-3; d_gene: TRBD1; CDR3aa: CASSLFRQGGTDTQYF; CDR3nt: TGCGCCAGCAGCTTGTTCCGACAGGGTGGCACAGATACGCAGTATTTT
abundance: -; v_gene: TRBV1; len: 16; j_gene: TRBJ2-1; d_gene: -; CDR3aa: CTSSHLAGDRYNEQFF; CDR3nt: TGCACCAGCAGCCATTTAGCGGGAGATAGGTACAATGAGCAGTTCTTC